The present T cell receptor (beta chain) was sequenced within a study of CD8 T cells in Susac syndrome. This CDR3 contains 11 residues. V was shortened by 3 bases and J by 8 bases, with 10 bases between the two germline ends. The germline CDR1 and CDR2 sequences are SQVTM and ANQGSEA. The RNA, roughly 0.45 to 1 ug, was put through reverse transcription using random hexamers. TCRdb used MiXCR to reprocess the immunoSEQ multiplex PCR reads, holding one entry per CDR3 protein. Altogether roughly 200,000 distinct CDR3 sequences are present, about 95% being singletons, with the ten largest covering 0.08% to 0.11%.

Sequenced sample: CD4+ T cells from PBMCs. The J gene is TRBJ1-2, the V gene TRBV29-1; D is unresolved. This TCR came from a human donor in good health. The CDR3 loop is CSVDRESGYTF. In DNA, the CDR3 is TGCAGCGTTGATAGGGAGTCCGGCTACACCTTC.